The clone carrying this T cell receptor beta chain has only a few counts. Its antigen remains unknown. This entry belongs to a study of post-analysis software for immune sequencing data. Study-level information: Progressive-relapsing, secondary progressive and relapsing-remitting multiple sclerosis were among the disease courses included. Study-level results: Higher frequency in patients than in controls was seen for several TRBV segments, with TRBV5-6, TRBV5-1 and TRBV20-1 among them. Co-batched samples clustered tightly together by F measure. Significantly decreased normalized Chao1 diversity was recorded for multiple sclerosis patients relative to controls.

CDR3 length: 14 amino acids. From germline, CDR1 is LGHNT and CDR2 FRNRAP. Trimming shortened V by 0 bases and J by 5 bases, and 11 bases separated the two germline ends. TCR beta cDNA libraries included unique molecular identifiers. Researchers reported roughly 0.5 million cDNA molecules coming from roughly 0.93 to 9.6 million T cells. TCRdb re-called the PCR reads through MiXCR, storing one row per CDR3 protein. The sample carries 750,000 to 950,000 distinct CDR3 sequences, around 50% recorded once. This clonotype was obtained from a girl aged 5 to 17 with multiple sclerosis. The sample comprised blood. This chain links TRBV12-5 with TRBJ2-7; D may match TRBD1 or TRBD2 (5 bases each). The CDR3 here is CASGLVRGADEQYF. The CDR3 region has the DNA TGTGCTAGTGGTTTGGTTCGAGGGGCCGACGAGCAGTACTTC. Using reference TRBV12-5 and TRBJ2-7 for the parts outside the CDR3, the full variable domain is DARVTQTPRHKVTEMGQEVTMRCQPILGHNTVFWYRQTMMQGLELLAYFRNRAPLDDSGMPKDRFSAEMPDATLATLKIQPSEPRDSAVYFCASGLVRGADEQYFGPGTRLTVT.